The rows below give T cell receptor beta chains drawn from one sample of a study of identical twins. Each CDR3 protein is one row after TCRdb ran MiXCR on the 5' RACE reads. This sample carries approximately 590,000 distinct CDR3 sequences, 9.6% of them seen once, and the ten largest clones take 2.5% to 3.5%. The same sample was also studied in work on yellow fever vaccine responses in identical twins.

What was sequenced was PBMCs. Source of these receptors: a woman aged 18-35 years in good health. The CDR3 runs from the conserved cysteine through the conserved F or W. The order of the fields is CDR3 protein, V gene, CDR3 length, J gene.

CDR3: CASSLQGRGRETQYF; V: TRBV7-2; length: 15; J: TRBJ2-5
CDR3: CASSSRPPETQYF; V: TRBV5-1; length: 13; J: TRBJ2-5
CDR3: CASSGPGQRSIIYGYTF; V: TRBV2; length: 17; J: TRBJ1-2
CDR3: CATKDRDYYEQYF; V: TRBV7-9; length: 13; J: TRBJ2-7
CDR3: CATSEGTGSYEQYF; V: TRBV15; length: 14; J: TRBJ2-7
CDR3: CASSLGLQGSKRTDTQYF; V: TRBV11-1; length: 18; J: TRBJ2-3
CDR3: CASSTLTGRPHEQYF; V: TRBV21-1; length: 15; J: TRBJ2-7
CDR3: CATSRVAELTGELFF; V: TRBV15; length: 15; J: TRBJ2-2
CDR3: CATSAGTYPYEQYF; V: TRBV24-1; length: 14; J: TRBJ2-7
CDR3: CSAKRPLTSGRYHEQFF; V: TRBV20-1; length: 17; J: TRBJ2-1
CDR3: CASSQWAWEGPETQYF; V: TRBV4-3; length: 16; J: TRBJ2-5
CDR3: CASSETGVNEQFF; V: TRBV2; length: 13; J: TRBJ2-1
CDR3: CASSPTQAREQYF; V: TRBV3-1; length: 13; J: TRBJ2-7
CDR3: CASSALAGRRETQYF; V: TRBV9; length: 15; J: TRBJ2-5
CDR3: CASKAPSGRARGNEQFF; V: TRBV28; length: 17; J: TRBJ2-1
CDR3: CASSQSRKGQGFLDEQFF; V: TRBV14; length: 18; J: TRBJ2-1
CDR3: CASSSRTGGSTQYF; V: TRBV7-2; length: 14; J: TRBJ2-3
CDR3: CASSLERGDNEQFF; V: TRBV5-1; length: 14; J: TRBJ2-1
CDR3: CASRGQGPITGELFF; V: TRBV2; length: 15; J: TRBJ2-2
CDR3: CAISEKDTESPLHF; V: TRBV10-3; length: 14; J: TRBJ1-6